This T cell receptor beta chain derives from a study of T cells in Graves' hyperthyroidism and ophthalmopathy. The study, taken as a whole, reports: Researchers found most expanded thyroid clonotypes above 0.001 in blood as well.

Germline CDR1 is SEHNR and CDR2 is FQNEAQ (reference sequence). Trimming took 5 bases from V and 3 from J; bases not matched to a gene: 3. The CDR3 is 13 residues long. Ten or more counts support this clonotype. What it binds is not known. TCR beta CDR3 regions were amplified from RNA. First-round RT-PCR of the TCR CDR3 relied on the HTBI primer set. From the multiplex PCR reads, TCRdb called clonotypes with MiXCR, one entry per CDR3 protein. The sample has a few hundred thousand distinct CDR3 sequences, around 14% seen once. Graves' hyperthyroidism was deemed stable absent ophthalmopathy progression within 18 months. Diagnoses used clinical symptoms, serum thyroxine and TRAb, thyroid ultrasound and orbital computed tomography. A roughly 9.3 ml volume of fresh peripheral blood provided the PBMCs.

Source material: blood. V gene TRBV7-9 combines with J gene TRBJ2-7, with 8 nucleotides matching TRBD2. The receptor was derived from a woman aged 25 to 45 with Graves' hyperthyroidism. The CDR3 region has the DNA TGTGCCAGCAGCACGGGACTAGTCTACGAGCAGTACTTC. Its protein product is CASSTGLVYEQYF.